What follows are 17 T cell receptor beta chains derived from one specimen sequenced in a study of radiotherapy plus CTLA-4 blockade in lung cancer (dated by TCRdb to the late 2010s). The library was made by the immunoSEQ multiplex PCR assay. TCRdb re-hosts the immuneACCESS table, in-frame sequences only. Its copies lack some clones; in the studies checked, an unresolved V gene accounts for under half of them, and the cause for the rest is not known. For this sample there are tens of thousands of clones; 77% appear just once. Jointly, the top ten make up 3.5% to 4% of the sample. Specimen: peripheral blood, collected from a patient treated with radiotherapy plus ipilimumab. All receptors come from a human donor with non-small cell lung cancer who had a partial response to radiotherapy plus ipilimumab.

The CDR3 reads CASSLTREGTSGSDTQYF. CDR3 DNA: TGTGCCAGCAGCTTAACGAGGGAGGGGACTAGCGGGTCAGATACGCAGTATTTT. This rearrangement joins TRBV11-1 to TRBJ2-3; 12 bases agree with TRBD2. The CDR3 runs to 18 residues. Germline V gene lookup returns CDR1 SGHAT and CDR2 FQDESV (reference sequence). After removal of 2 bases from V and 4 bases from J, the junction contained 10 bases not matched to a gene. The full variable domain, its missing parts supplied by reference TRBV11-1 and TRBJ2-3, is EAEVAQSPRYKITEKSQAVAFWCDPISGHATLYWYRQILGQGPELLVQFQDESVVDDSQLPKDRFSAERLKGVDSTLKIQPAELGDSAMYLCASSLTREGTSGSDTQYFGPGTRLTVL.

In its sample, this clone was seen a few times. The V and J genes are TRBV7-9 and TRBJ2-1; possibly TRBD2 for D (6 bases). Trimming removed 4 bases at V and 7 bases at J, with 17 bases between. The CDR3 sequence is 15 residues long. Germline CDR1 reads SEHNR; CDR2 reads FQNEAQ (reference sequence). The CDR3 protein is CASSWISMGRNEQFF. CDR3 coding DNA: TGTGCCAGCAGCTGGATCTCCATGGGGAGGAATGAGCAGTTCTTC.

The rearrangement joins TRBV19 to TRBJ2-1; TRBD2 is a possible D gene (6 bases). The CDR3 sequence is 12 residues long. Trimming took 5 bases from V and 7 from J, leaving 9 bases between them. Per germline, CDR1 LNHDA and CDR2 SQIVND (reference sequence). CDR3 sequence: CASSSGGNEQFF. The CDR3 region has the DNA TGTGCCAGTAGTTCCGGAGGGAATGAGCAGTTCTTC.

The chain employs TRBV5-6 and TRBJ2-4, with TRBD1 identical over 8 bases. There are 14 residues in the CDR3. The J segment lost 8 bases and the V segment lost 1 base, leaving 5 bases of the junction unmatched. Germline V CDR1 and CDR2: SGHDT, YYEEEE. Here the CDR3 DNA reads TGTGCCAGCAGCTTGCCGGGGACAGGAGACATTCAGTACTTC. This gives the protein CASSLPGTGDIQYF.

This sequence joins TRBV2 and TRBJ1-6, with 7 bases matching TRBD1. Losses at the gene ends were 7 bases for V and 5 bases for J; bases not matched to a gene: 11. Germline CDR1 and CDR2: SNHLY and FYNNEI. The CDR3 is 16 amino acids. CDR3 coding DNA: TGTGCCAGCACTATAGGACAGGTAGGCCATAATTCACCCCTCCACTTT. Its protein product is CASTIGQVGHNSPLHF. The variable domain in full, completed from reference TRBV2 and TRBJ1-6, reads EPEVTQTPSHQVTQMGQEVILRCVPISNHLYFYWYRQILGQKVEFLVSFYNNEISEKSEIFDDQFSVERPDGSNFTLKIRSTKLEDSAMYFCASTIGQVGHNSPLHFGNGTRLTVT.

This clone was counted once. The chain employs TRBV28 and TRBJ2-5, with D maybe TRBD2 (6 bases). Germline CDR1 reads MDHEN; CDR2 reads SYDVKM. CDR3 size: 13 residues. Trimming removed 6 bases at V and 3 bases at J, with 11 bases between. CDR3 sequence reads: CASSGGTEETQYF. CDR3 bases: TGTGCCAGCAGCGGCGGGACGGAAGAGACCCAGTACTTC.

This clone occurred a few times. This rearrangement joins TRBV10-1 to TRBJ1-1; 10 positions match TRBD1. From germline, CDR1 is WNHNN and CDR2 SYGVQD (reference sequence). V trimming: 3 bases; J trimming: 4 bases; junction bases outside the gene matches: 5. This CDR3 comprises 15 residues. The CDR3 region is CASSDGGQGSTEAFF. As DNA, the CDR3 is TGCGCCAGCAGTGATGGGGGACAGGGGTCCACTGAAGCTTTCTTT.

The rearrangement joins TRBV5-1 to TRBJ2-3, with a tentative D call TRBD2 (5 bases). V lost 5 bases, J lost 0 bases, and 10 bases lay in between. The CDR3 extends over 14 amino acids. Germline V CDR1 and CDR2: SGHRS, YFSETQ. As DNA, the CDR3 is TGCGCCAGCAGTAACGGGGAAAGCACAGATACGCAGTATTTT. This gives the protein CASSNGESTDTQYF.

The chain employs TRBV19 and TRBJ1-1, with 8 positions matching TRBD1. With 5 bases clipped from V and 0 bases from J, the junction kept 8 bases outside the gene matches. This CDR3 has 16 amino acids. The V gene's germline CDR1 is LNHDA and CDR2 SQIVND (reference sequence). The chain's CDR3 is CASSPGQGPLNTEAFF. In DNA form, the CDR3 reads TGTGCCAGTAGTCCTGGACAGGGACCCCTGAACACTGAAGCTTTCTTT.

The chain is built from TRBV6-6 and TRBJ2-1; TRBD2 might be the D (5 bases). The CDR3 sequence is 11 residues long. Germline V gene lookup returns CDR1 MNHNY and CDR2 SVGAGI (reference sequence). V was trimmed by 8 bases and J by 7 bases, leaving 9 bases between them. The CDR3 DNA reads as TGTGCCAGCGGTCTAGCTAATGAGCAGTTCTTC. Translated, it gives CASGLANEQFF.

The V gene is TRBV14, the J gene TRBJ2-3; D gene ambiguous. The germline V gene encodes CDR1 SGHDN and CDR2 FVKESK. With 0 bases removed from V and 0 bases from J, the gap between germline ends came to 7 bases. The CDR3 loop spans 15 amino acids. CDR3 residues: CASSQETPSTDTQYF. CDR3 coding DNA: TGTGCCAGCAGCCAAGAGACACCGAGCACAGATACGCAGTATTTT.

J is TRBJ2-5 and V is TRBV28; 8 nucleotides align to TRBD2. Germline V gives CDR1 MDHEN, CDR2 SYDVKM. The CDR3 covers 15 residues. J lost 5 bases, V lost 5 bases, and 10 bases had no gene match. In DNA form, the CDR3 reads TGTGCCAGCAGTGGGGGGCGGGGGGTCCGCGAGACCCAGTACTTC. It encodes CASSGGRGVRETQYF.

The chain has TRBV19 and TRBJ2-2; D gene ambiguous. The CDR3 totals 16 residues. Germline values: CDR1 LNHDA, CDR2 SQIVND (reference sequence). The V and J ends lost 5 bases and 5 bases respectively, with 18 bases between them. CDR3 sequence: CASSQRFAWATGELFF. The CDR3 nucleotides read TGTGCCAGTAGTCAACGGTTCGCGTGGGCGACCGGGGAGCTGTTTTTT.

V gene TRBV19 combines with J gene TRBJ2-3; D remains unclear. Trimming removed 0 bases at V and 0 bases at J, with 7 bases between. CDR3 length: 15 amino acids. Looked up from germline, CDR1 is LNHDA and CDR2 is SQIVND (reference sequence). CDR3 nucleotides: TGTGCCAGTAGTATAGACAGCGCTAGCACAGATACGCAGTATTTT. Residues: CASSIDSASTDTQYF.

The chain carries TRBV27 and TRBJ2-4; 7 bases are shared with TRBD1. The CDR3 runs 14 residues. With 6 bases clipped from V and 0 bases from J, the junction kept 2 bases outside the gene matches. Germline V CDR1 and CDR2: MNHEY, SMNVEV (reference sequence). The CDR3 DNA is TGTGCCAGCAGGGACAGGCTAGCCAAAAACATTCAGTACTTC. Protein: CASRDRLAKNIQYF.

V gene TRBV19 combines with J gene TRBJ1-4; D may be TRBD1 (6 bases). Trimming took 10 bases from V and 4 from J, leaving 16 bases between them. The CDR3 is 14 residues long. Per the germline V gene, CDR1 is LNHDA and CDR2 is SQIVND (reference sequence). The CDR3 region is CATSKTGFNEKLFF. The CDR3 nucleotides are TGTGCCACCTCCAAGACAGGCTTTAATGAAAAACTGTTTTTT.

V and J are TRBV19 and TRBJ1-1; D is unclear. The germline V and J ends were trimmed by 11 bases and 1 base, with 20 bases remaining between them. The CDR3 runs to 15 residues. Germline CDR1 and CDR2: LNHDA and SQIVND (reference sequence). The CDR3 region has the DNA TGTGCCTGCTCGGGCAGACTAAGCAAGAACACTGAAGCTTTCTTT. The encoded protein is CACSGRLSKNTEAFF. Using reference TRBV19 and TRBJ1-1 for the parts outside the CDR3, the full variable domain is DGGITQSPKYLFRKEGQNVTLSCEQNLNHDAMYWYRQDPGQGLRLIYYSQIVNDFQKGDIAEGYSVSREKKESFPLTVTSAQKNPTAFYLCACSGRLSKNTEAFFGQGTRLTVV.